Listed here are 15 T cell receptor beta chains from one sample, sequenced in a study of blood T cell repertoires in COVID-19. Profiling relied on immunoSEQ multiplex PCR, and the TCRdb table lists in-frame clones only, not all of them. The sample has 140,000 to 150,000 clones, more than 65% seen once. Sequencing input: peripheral blood. These receptors all stem from a man between 60 and 75 years old with active or convalescent COVID-19.

The rearrangement uses TRBV24-1 and TRBJ1-2; possibly TRBD1 for D (5 bases). CDR1 and CDR2 (germline): KGHDR, SFDVKD. The CDR3 extends over 13 amino acids. V lost 6 bases and J 6 bases, leaving 13 bases between the germline ends. CDR3 coding DNA: TGTGCCACCAGTAAGGACACGACGGATGGCTACACCTTC. As protein: CATSKDTTDGYTF.

The gene calls are TRBV7-8 and TRBJ1-3; TRBD1 aligns across 7 bases. V lost 5 bases, J lost 8 bases, and 9 bases stayed unmatched. CDR1 SGHVS and CDR2 FQNEAQ come from the germline V gene. The length of the CDR3 is 14 residues. DNA for the CDR3: TGTGCCAGCAGCCCCCGGCCAGGGGGGCACACCATATATTTT. It translates to CASSPRPGGHTIYF.

The chain couples TRBV27 to TRBJ2-1; 11 bases line up with TRBD2. V lost 2 bases and J lost 7; bases outside the gene matches: 4. The germline V gene has CDR1 MNHEY and CDR2 SMNVEV (reference sequence). This CDR3 has 15 amino acids. CDR3 protein: CASSLGLAGGNEQFF. CDR3 in DNA: TGTGCCAGCAGTTTAGGGCTAGCGGGAGGTAATGAGCAGTTCTTC.

This clone was picked up one time. The chain combines TRBV27 with TRBJ1-1; tentatively, D is TRBD1 (5 bases). Germline lookup yields CDR1 MNHEY and CDR2 SMNVEV (reference sequence). The CDR3 is 13 residues long. Deletions cut 7 bases from V and 8 bases from J, with 17 bases between. The CDR3, as DNA: TGTGCCAGCAAAGGTGGAGGGGCGAGGGAAGCTTTCTTT. This translates into CASKGGGAREAFF.

The V call is TRBV9, the J call TRBJ2-2, with 9 bases that match TRBD1. The V and J ends lost 2 bases and 8 bases, in that order; junction bases with no gene match: 7. Per the germline V gene, CDR1 is SGDLS and CDR2 is YYNGEE. The CDR3 covers 15 residues. CDR3 amino acids: CASSVGTGPRGELFF. CDR3 DNA sequence: TGTGCCAGCAGCGTCGGGACAGGGCCTAGGGGGGAGCTGTTTTTT.

The CDR3 nucleotides are TGTGCCAGTCTTTCGACAGGGCGCACTAATGAAAAACTGTTTTTT. Translating gives CASLSTGRTNEKLFF. This chain links TRBV19 with TRBJ1-4; TRBD1 matches 7 bases. Germline V CDR1 and CDR2: LNHDA, SQIVND (reference sequence). J lost 2 bases, V lost 8 bases, and 8 bases had no gene match. This CDR3 spans 15 amino acids.

The chain combines TRBV11-2 with TRBJ1-1; TRBD1 aligns across 7 bases. V lost 7 bases, J lost 5 bases, and 19 bases stayed unmatched. Germline loops: CDR1 SGHAT, CDR2 FQNNGV. The CDR3 covers 17 residues. CDR3 coding DNA: TGTGCCAGCACCAAGGGGGCGGAAGCTAGGATGTGGACTGAAGCTTTCTTT. Protein product: CASTKGAEARMWTEAFF. The full variable domain, rest sourced from reference TRBV11-2 and TRBJ1-1, is EAGVAQSPRYKIIEKRQSVAFWCNPISGHATLYWYQQILGQGPKLLIQFQNNGVVDDSQLPKDRFSAERLKGVDSTLKIQPAKLEDSAVYLCASTKGAEARMWTEAFFGQGTRLTVV.

The chain combines TRBV19 with TRBJ1-5, with a tentative D call TRBD1 (5 bases). V was pared by 5 bases and J by 3 bases, with 14 bases between. Germline CDR1 and CDR2: LNHDA and SQIVND (reference sequence). This CDR3 spans 15 amino acids. The CDR3 loop reads CASSLSGASNQPQHF. In nucleotides, the CDR3 is TGTGCCAGTAGTCTCTCTGGGGCCTCCAATCAGCCCCAGCATTTT.

The chain links TRBV4-1 to TRBJ1-2, with TRBD1 matching over 7 bases. Germline V gene sequence: CDR1 MGHRA, CDR2 YSYEKL. V dropped 3 bases and J dropped 0; count of bases not matched to a gene: 13. The CDR3 is 18 residues long. The CDR3 DNA sequence: TGCGCCAGCAGCCACTTTGGGACAGAGGCTTTAGCTAACTATGGCTACACCTTC. This sequence encodes CASSHFGTEALANYGYTF.

This clone was counted a few times. V usage is TRBV13 and J usage is TRBJ1-2, with 7 nucleotides matching TRBD1. Germline CDR1 PRHDT, CDR2 FYEKMQ (reference sequence). V lost 5 bases to trimming and J lost 5 bases; unmatched junction nucleotides: 14. The CDR3 length is 16 residues. The CDR3: CASSLSRQGFRYGYTF. Written as DNA, the CDR3 is TGTGCCAGCAGCCTGTCTAGACAGGGATTTCGGTATGGCTACACCTTC.

This chain connects TRBV7-9 to TRBJ2-1; 16 positions agree with TRBD2. With 4 bases clipped from V and 9 bases from J, the junction kept 9 bases outside the gene matches. Looked up from germline, CDR1 is SEHNR and CDR2 is FQNEAQ (reference sequence). The CDR3 runs 17 residues. For the CDR3, the DNA is TGTGCCAGCAGCTGGAATTTTGGGACTAGCGGGAGGGGTGAGCAGTTCTTC. Protein product: CASSWNFGTSGRGEQFF.

The chain is built from TRBV5-6 and TRBJ1-1; 7 bases match TRBD1. Germline V gene lookup returns CDR1 SGHDT and CDR2 YYEEEE. The J segment lost 1 base and the V segment lost 4 bases, leaving 1 base of the junction unmatched. The CDR3 extends over 13 amino acids. CDR3 loop: CASSRDRNTEAFF. As DNA, the CDR3 is TGTGCCAGCAGCCGGGACAGGAACACTGAAGCTTTCTTT.

V usage is TRBV9 and J usage is TRBJ1-6, with 7 positions matching TRBD1. Germline-derived CDR1 and CDR2 are SGDLS and YYNGEE. Trimming cost V 4 bases and J 3 bases; bases outside gene matches: 7. CDR3 length: 16 residues. The chain's CDR3 is CASSPHGTDYNSPLHF. The CDR3, as DNA: TGTGCCAGCAGCCCCCACGGGACAGACTATAATTCACCCCTCCACTTT.

The chain couples TRBV5-4 to TRBJ2-7, with TRBD2 matching over 7 bases. The CDR3 is 14 amino acids. Germline loops: CDR1 SGHNT, CDR2 YYREEE (reference sequence). The ends lost 4 bases at V and 3 bases at J; junction bases unmatched: 7. The CDR3 is CASSHRDYHYEQYF. The DNA for the CDR3 is TGTGCCAGCAGCCACCGGGACTACCACTACGAGCAGTACTTC.

This chain joins TRBV5-4 and TRBJ2-7, with D hard to call. V was trimmed by 3 bases and J by 6 bases, leaving 7 bases between them. The CDR3 has 11 residues. Germline CDR1 reads SGHNT; CDR2 reads YYREEE (reference sequence). The CDR3 sequence is CASSSPGEQYV. The CDR3, as DNA: TGTGCCAGCAGCTCACCCGGCGAGCAGTACGTC.